What follows are 30 T cell receptor beta chains derived from one specimen sequenced in a study of regulatory T cells in long-lasting Graves disease (dated by TCRdb to the early 2020s). The label giving this sample's time point can be read as: newly diagnosed GD, antithyroid drugs for less than 3 months. RNA was extracted from PBMCs in TRIzol for both TCR sequencing and RNA sequencing. The library was built by means of multiplex PCR. For sequencing, an Illumina HiSeq 4000 was employed. To build TCR beta libraries, CDR3 regions were amplified by Arm-PCR using iRepertoire HTBI primers. In-frame beta chains were kept once TCRdb had trimmed the public reads at Q25 with fastp and called clones with MiXCR. Each CDR3 protein gets just one entry, which takes the most common genes and DNA from the rows behind it. For this sample there are roughly 530,000 distinct CDR3 sequences; about 16% appear just once. The ten largest clones represent 20% to 30% of the sample.

These data were also reused for a study on T cells in Graves' hyperthyroidism and ophthalmopathy.

Specimen: peripheral blood mononuclear cells (PBMCs), collected at new diagnosis, from a patient treated with antithyroid drugs. The receptors stem from a woman between 40 and 65 years old with Graves disease. Donor details come from another sample of the same person, matched by shared clones.

There are a few counts of this clonotype. The chain links TRBV13 to TRBJ2-1, with 11 bases that match TRBD2. CDR1 PRHDT and CDR2 FYEKMQ come from the germline V gene (reference sequence). The junction had 5 bases not matched to a gene; V was cut back by 4 bases and J by 3 bases. This CDR3 comprises 16 residues. The DNA for the CDR3 is TGTGCCAGCAGCTCCATAGCGGGGGGGAGCTACAATGAGCAGTTCTTC. It codes for CASSSIAGGSYNEQFF.

This clonotype showed up many times. The J gene is TRBJ1-5, the V gene TRBV7-9; no definite D call. V lost 5 bases and J lost 3, with 5 bases in between. The CDR3 runs to 12 residues. Germline V CDR1 and CDR2: SEHNR, FQNEAQ (reference sequence). The CDR3 loop is CASSLPNQPQHF. The CDR3 DNA sequence: TGTGCCAGCAGCCTACCCAATCAGCCCCAGCATTTT.

The CDR3 DNA is TGTGCCAGTAGTATAGAAGCGGTGACAGATACGCAGTATTTT. It yields the protein CASSIEAVTDTQYF. The J gene is TRBJ2-3, the V gene TRBV19; TRBD2 might be the D (5 bases). The CDR3 covers 14 residues. Between the trimmed V and J ends, which lost 0 bases and 3 bases, there was a span of 7 bases. Germline assignment: CDR1 LNHDA and CDR2 SQIVND (reference sequence).

A few counts support this clonotype. This chain uses TRBV18 with TRBJ1-3; D is perhaps TRBD1 (5 bases). Germline CDR1 is KGHSH and CDR2 is LQKENI. V gave up 1 base and J gave up 3 bases, with 10 bases separating them. CDR3 length: 15 amino acids. This CDR3 is CASSPQGKDGNTIYF. As DNA, the CDR3 is TGTGCCAGCTCACCACAGGGGAAAGATGGAAACACCATATATTTT.

The chain links TRBV5-4 to TRBJ1-2, with TRBD1 matching over 9 bases. Germline trimming cut 0 bases from V and 8 bases from J; bases unmatched to any gene: 8. The CDR3 loop spans 15 amino acids. CDR1 is SGHNT, CDR2 YYREEE, per germline (reference sequence). The CDR3 loop reads CASSLGLQGAEGYTF. As DNA, the CDR3 is TGTGCCAGCAGCTTGGGGTTACAGGGGGCGGAAGGCTACACCTTC.

This clonotype was seen a few times. The gene calls are TRBV7-3 and TRBJ2-1; either TRBD1 or TRBD2 may fit D (5 bases each). The CDR3 length is 16 residues. CDR1 and CDR2 (germline): SGHTA, FQGTGA. The V end lost 3 bases, the J end lost 4 bases, and 16 bases lay between the germline ends. Here the CDR3 DNA reads TGTGCCAGCAGCTTGGGACCTTCGCAGCCTTACAATGAGCAGTTCTTC. This gives the protein CASSLGPSQPYNEQFF.

The chain couples TRBV27 to TRBJ1-4; D is unresolved. Per germline, CDR1 MNHEY and CDR2 SMNVEV (reference sequence). The CDR3 contains 14 residues. Trimming pared 7 bases from V and 5 bases from J, leaving 14 bases between. The CDR3 DNA reads TGTGCCAGCACTAAACCGGGAACAAATGAAAAACTGTTTTTT. This translates into CASTKPGTNEKLFF. The complete variable domain, with remaining parts taken from reference TRBV27 and TRBJ1-4, reads EAQVTQNPRYLITVTGKKLTVTCSQNMNHEYMSWYRQDPGLGLRQIYYSMNVEVTDKGDVPEGYKVSRKEKRNFPLILESPSPNQTSLYFCASTKPGTNEKLFFGSGTQLSVL.

The chain links TRBV28 to TRBJ2-7, with TRBD2 matching 8 bases. There are 12 residues in the CDR3. The ends lost 6 bases at V and 8 bases at J; junction bases unmatched: 6. In germline, CDR1 is MDHEN, CDR2 SYDVKM. CDR3 region: CASSLAGGKQYF. DNA for the CDR3: TGTGCCAGCAGCCTCGCGGGAGGCAAGCAGTACTTC.

The chain uses TRBV19 and TRBJ2-2; D is tentatively TRBD1 or TRBD2 (5 bases each). Looked up from germline, CDR1 is LNHDA and CDR2 is SQIVND (reference sequence). The CDR3 sequence is 14 residues long. V dropped 5 bases and J dropped 5 bases, with 12 bases sitting between them. CDR3 region: CASSRWGGTGELFF. The CDR3 DNA is TGTGCCAGTAGTCGCTGGGGCGGGACCGGGGAGCTGTTTTTT.

As to this clonotype: A much larger clonotype is one base distant, so this may be a read error. The rearrangement links TRBV13 to TRBJ2-5; 9 nucleotides line up with TRBD2. The CDR3 contains 19 residues. Trimming removed 0 bases from V and 9 bases from J; junction bases left unmatched: 20. Germline CDR1 and CDR2: PRHDT and FYEKMQ (reference sequence). CDR3 region: CASSLGWIPASGEAYPQYF. The DNA for the CDR3 is TGTGCCAGCAGCTTAGGATGGATCCCGGCTAGCGGGGAGGCGTATCCCCAGTACTTC.

This clonotype appeared a few times. The chain uses TRBV4-1 and TRBJ2-7; tentatively, D is TRBD2 (6 bases). Germline assignment: CDR1 MGHRA and CDR2 YSYEKL. This CDR3 has 16 residues. Trimming cost V 1 base and J 3 bases, with 16 bases left between them. The CDR3 loop reads CASSQGYETAGYEQYF. In nucleotides, the CDR3 is TGCGCCAGCAGCCAAGGATACGAGACAGCGGGCTACGAGCAGTACTTC.

In its sample, this clonotype was seen a few times. V and J are TRBV10-1 and TRBJ1-1; D may be TRBD1 (6 bases). Germline values: CDR1 WNHNN, CDR2 SYGVQD (reference sequence). CDR3 size: 13 residues. V lost 4 bases and J lost 6, with 12 bases in between. The CDR3 loop is CASSGTGMPEAFF. The CDR3 DNA is TGCGCCAGCAGTGGTACAGGGATGCCTGAAGCTTTCTTT.

Ten or more counts support this clonotype. The chain is built from TRBV3-1 and TRBJ1-2; 11 nucleotides agree with TRBD1. Germline CDR1 reads LGHDT; CDR2 reads YNNKEL (reference sequence). The J segment lost 12 bases and the V segment lost 6 bases, leaving 9 bases of the junction unmatched. The length of the CDR3 is 13 residues. The CDR3 DNA is TGTGCCAGCAGTACCCGGGACAGGGGGTCGAACACCTTC. It is translated as CASSTRDRGSNTF. Using reference TRBV3-1 and TRBJ1-2 for the parts outside the CDR3, the full variable domain is DTAVSQTPKYLVTQMGNDKSIKCEQNLGHDTMYWYKQDSKKFLKIMFSYNNKELIINETVPNRFSPKSPDKAHLNLHINSLELGDSAVYFCASSTRDRGSNTFGSGTRLTVV.

There are a few counts of this clonotype. This chain joins TRBV20-1 and TRBJ1-2; 7 bases agree with TRBD1. CDR3 length: 15 amino acids. Germline CDR1 and CDR2: DFQATT and SNEGSKA (reference sequence). V lost 0 bases and J lost 6; bases outside the gene matches: 10. The CDR3 sequence: CSARDHGRGLDGYTF. The CDR3 region has the DNA TGCAGTGCTAGAGATCATGGCAGGGGGTTGGATGGCTACACCTTC.

The chain uses TRBV20-1 and TRBJ1-6; D remains unclear. V gave up 2 bases and J gave up 8 bases, with 10 bases separating them. The CDR3 has 13 residues. The germline gives CDR1 DFQATT, CDR2 SNEGSKA (reference sequence). The CDR3 reads CSARQAFDSPLHF. The CDR3 DNA is TGCAGTGCTAGACAGGCTTTCGATTCACCCCTCCACTTT.

This clonotype was recorded at least ten times. The CDR3 protein is CASGLGVGKTGGYTF. In nucleotides, the CDR3 is TGTGCTAGTGGTTTGGGGGTTGGCAAGACGGGTGGCTACACCTTC. V is TRBV12-5 and J is TRBJ1-2; D call uncertain. V lost 1 base to trimming and J lost 7 bases, with 16 bases between them. Looked up from germline, CDR1 is LGHNT and CDR2 is FRNRAP. The CDR3 consists of 15 residues.

This clonotype has a count of ten or more. This rearrangement joins TRBV27 to TRBJ1-6; 7 nucleotides align to TRBD1. V gave up 8 bases and J gave up 9 bases; unmatched junction bases: 16. The CDR3 spans 16 residues. CDR1 MNHEY and CDR2 SMNVEV come from the germline V gene (reference sequence). CDR3 amino acids: CASGDRVGAEFSPLHF. The CDR3 DNA sequence: TGTGCCAGCGGTGACAGGGTAGGGGCAGAATTTTCACCCCTCCACTTT.

This clonotype was counted a single time. Since a much larger clone is just one base distant, this may be a read error. This chain connects TRBV6-1 to TRBJ2-7; D possibly matches TRBD1 or TRBD2 (5 bases each). CDR3 length: 14 residues. Per the germline V gene, CDR1 is MNHNS and CDR2 is SASEGT. Trimming took off 7 bases at V and 6 bases at J, with 19 bases between the two ends. The CDR3 sequence is CASILETASSEQYF. The CDR3 nucleotides are TGTGCCAGCATACTAGAGACAGCGAGCTCCGAGCAGTACTTC.

The chain couples TRBV20-1 to TRBJ2-1; 7 bases map to TRBD2. From germline, CDR1 is DFQATT and CDR2 SNEGSKA (reference sequence). V shed 6 bases, J shed 2 bases, and the junction held 10 bases outside the gene matches. The CDR3 spans 15 residues. The CDR3 DNA is TGCAGTGCCAGGGAGGGGACGGGCACCTACAATGAGCAGTTCTTC. Protein product: CSAREGTGTYNEQFF.

The chain links TRBV19 to TRBJ1-1, with TRBD1 as a possible D gene (6 bases). Germline CDR1 and CDR2: LNHDA and SQIVND (reference sequence). The CDR3 contains 15 residues. The V and J ends lost 1 base and 3 bases respectively, with 12 bases between them. The CDR3 DNA is TGTGCCAGTAGTATAGGGAGGGGGGGGTACACTGAAGCTTTCTTT. Residues: CASSIGRGGYTEAFF.

This clonotype was detected ten times or more. The gene calls are TRBV2 and TRBJ2-1; D is tentatively TRBD1 or TRBD2 (6 bases each). V gave up 10 bases and J gave up 6 bases, with 19 bases separating them. Germline V gene data show CDR1 as SNHLY and CDR2 as FYNNEI. The CDR3 length is 14 residues. CDR3 residues: CATGSGGLANEQFF. CDR3 nucleotides: TGTGCCACGGGGTCCGGGGGCCTGGCCAATGAGCAGTTCTTC.

V and J are TRBV19 and TRBJ1-2, with a possible D match to TRBD1 (5 bases). Trimming left V 3 bases short and J 6 bases short, with 11 bases between. Germline values: CDR1 LNHDA, CDR2 SQIVND (reference sequence). There are 13 residues in the CDR3. The CDR3 bases are TGTGCCAGTAGTATTCAGAACAGGCATGGCTACACCTTC. It codes for CASSIQNRHGYTF.

This clonotype came up many times. The chain recombines TRBV30 with TRBJ2-3; no clear D. Germline CDR1 is GTSNPN and CDR2 is SVGIG (reference sequence). V was pared by 3 bases and J by 6 bases, with 16 bases between. The CDR3 is 14 residues long. The CDR3 bases are TGTGCCTGGAGCCTGAGTATGGGTTACGATACGCAGTATTTT. Its protein is CAWSLSMGYDTQYF.

This clonotype has a count of ten or more. V usage is TRBV12-3 or TRBV12-4 and J usage is TRBJ1-1; D is ambiguous. Trimming cost V 7 bases and J 4 bases, with 13 bases left between them. This CDR3 has 13 amino acids. The chain's CDR3 is CASIRVGSTEAFF. The CDR3 DNA reads TGTGCCAGCATCCGGGTTGGGAGCACTGAAGCTTTCTTT.

There are many counts of this clonotype. The chain combines TRBV7-3 with TRBJ2-3; tentative D call: TRBD2 (5 bases). This CDR3 spans 13 amino acids. V was cut by 3 bases and J by 4 bases, with 8 bases left in between. Germline V gene sequence: CDR1 SGHTA, CDR2 FQGTGA. CDR3 sequence reads: CASSFGESDTQYF. The CDR3 nucleotides are TGTGCCAGCAGCTTCGGGGAGTCAGATACGCAGTATTTT. The full variable domain, completed using reference TRBV7-3 and TRBJ2-3, is GAGVSQTPSNKVTEKGKYVELRCDPISGHTALYWYRQSLGQGPEFLIYFQGTGAADDSGLPNDRFFAVRPEGSVSTLKIQRTERGDSAVYLCASSFGESDTQYFGPGTRLTVL.

This clonotype showed up many times. The gene calls are TRBV12-3 or TRBV12-4 and TRBJ1-2, with 7 bases lining up with TRBD1. The CDR3 is 14 residues long. The trim removed 3 bases at V and 4 bases at J, leaving 5 bases unmatched. The CDR3 loop reads CASSFGTEIYGYTF. The CDR3 DNA is TGTGCCAGCAGTTTCGGGACAGAGATCTATGGCTACACCTTC.

With respect to this clonotype: A far more abundant clone sits one base away, making this likely a read error. The CDR3 reads CASGGTLQSRTQYF. The DNA for the CDR3 is TGTGCCAGCGGGGGAACACTTCAAAGTCGAACGCAGTATTTT. The genes are TRBV6-1 and TRBJ2-3; D tentatively reads TRBD1 or TRBD2 (5 bases each). Germline loops: CDR1 MNHNS, CDR2 SASEGT. Trimming stripped 8 bases from V and 9 bases from J, with 21 bases between. The CDR3 covers 14 residues.

This clonotype was picked up one time. This sequence joins TRBV4-1 and TRBJ2-7; a weak D match, TRBD1 (5 bases). The V end lost 1 base, the J end lost 3 bases, and 7 bases lay between the germline ends. CDR3 length: 13 residues. Germline CDR1 and CDR2: MGHRA and YSYEKL. The CDR3 spells CASSQVGDYEQYF. The CDR3, as DNA: TGCGCCAGCAGCCAAGTAGGGGACTACGAGCAGTACTTC.

This chain connects TRBV6-1 to TRBJ1-4; no reliable D call. The germline gives CDR1 MNHNS, CDR2 SASEGT. The CDR3 loop spans 14 amino acids. Trimming took 4 bases from V and 4 from J, leaving 10 bases between them. The CDR3: CASSARTVNEKLFF. The DNA for the CDR3 is TGTGCCAGCAGTGCCCGGACGGTTAATGAAAAACTGTTTTTT.

Points on this clonotype: A clone one base away is much larger, so this may be a read error. The V gene is TRBV24-1, the J gene TRBJ2-3, with D uncertain. V lost 6 bases and J lost 2, with 8 bases in between. The CDR3 extends over 13 amino acids. Germline values: CDR1 KGHDR, CDR2 SFDVKD. The CDR3, as DNA: TGTGCCACCAGTAATCAGCCCACAGATACGCAGTATTTT. It translates to CATSNQPTDTQYF.